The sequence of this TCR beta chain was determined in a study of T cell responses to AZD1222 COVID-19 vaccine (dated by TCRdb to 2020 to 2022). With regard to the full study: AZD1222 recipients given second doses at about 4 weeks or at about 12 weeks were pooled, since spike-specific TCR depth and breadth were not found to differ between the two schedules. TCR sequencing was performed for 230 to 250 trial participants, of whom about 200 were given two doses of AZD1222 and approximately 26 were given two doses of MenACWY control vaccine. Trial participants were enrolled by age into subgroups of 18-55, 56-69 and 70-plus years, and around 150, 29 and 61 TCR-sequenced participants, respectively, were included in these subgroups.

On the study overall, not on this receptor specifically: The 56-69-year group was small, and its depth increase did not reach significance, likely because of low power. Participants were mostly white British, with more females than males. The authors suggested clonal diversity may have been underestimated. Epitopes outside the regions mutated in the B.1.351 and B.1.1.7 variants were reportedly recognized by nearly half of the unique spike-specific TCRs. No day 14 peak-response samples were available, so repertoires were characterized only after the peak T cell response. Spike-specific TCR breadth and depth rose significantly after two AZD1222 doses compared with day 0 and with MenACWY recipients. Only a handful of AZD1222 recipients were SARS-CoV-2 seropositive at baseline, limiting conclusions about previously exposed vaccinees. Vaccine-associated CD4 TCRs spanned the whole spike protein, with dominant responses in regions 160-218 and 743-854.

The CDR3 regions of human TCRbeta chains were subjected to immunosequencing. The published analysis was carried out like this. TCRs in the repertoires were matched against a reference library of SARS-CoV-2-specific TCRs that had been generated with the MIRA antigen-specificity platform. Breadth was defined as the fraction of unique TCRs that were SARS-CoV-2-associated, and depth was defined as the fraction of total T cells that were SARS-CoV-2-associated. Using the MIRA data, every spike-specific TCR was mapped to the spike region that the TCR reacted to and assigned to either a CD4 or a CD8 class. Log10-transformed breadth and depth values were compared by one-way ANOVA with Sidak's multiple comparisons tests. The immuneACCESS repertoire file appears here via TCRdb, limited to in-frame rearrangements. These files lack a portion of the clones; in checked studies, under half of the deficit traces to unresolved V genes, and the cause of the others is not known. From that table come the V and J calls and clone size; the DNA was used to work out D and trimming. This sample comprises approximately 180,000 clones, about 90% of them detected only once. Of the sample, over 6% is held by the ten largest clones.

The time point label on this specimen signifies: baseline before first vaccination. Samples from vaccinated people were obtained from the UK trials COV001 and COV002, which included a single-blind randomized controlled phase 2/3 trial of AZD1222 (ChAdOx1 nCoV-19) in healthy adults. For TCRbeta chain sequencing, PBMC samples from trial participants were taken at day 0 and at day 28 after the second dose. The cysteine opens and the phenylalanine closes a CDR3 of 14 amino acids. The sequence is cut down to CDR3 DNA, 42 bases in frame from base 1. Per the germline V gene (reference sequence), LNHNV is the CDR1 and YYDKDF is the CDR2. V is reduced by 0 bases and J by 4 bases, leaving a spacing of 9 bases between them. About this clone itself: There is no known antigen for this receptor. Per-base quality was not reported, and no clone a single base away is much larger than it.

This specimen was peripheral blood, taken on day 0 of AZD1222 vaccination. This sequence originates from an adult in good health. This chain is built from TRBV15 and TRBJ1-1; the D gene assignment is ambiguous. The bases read TGTGCCACCAGCAGAGACGAGGGCGGCACTGAAGCTTTCTTT. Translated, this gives CATSRDEGGTEAFF.